The table lists the clone carrying this T cell receptor beta chain with a count of one. Antigen: not known. V lost 5 bases, J lost 0 bases, and 17 bases lay in between. This CDR3 has 16 amino acids. Germline CDR1 ENHRY, CDR2 SYGVKD. The data belong to a study of cytomegalovirus exposure and HLA in healthy donors. In the study overall: Most genotyped donors, about 81% of 350 to 500, had Caucasian-associated genetic ancestry.

In the PCR, 60 Vbeta and 13 Jbeta primers were used. Only in-frame clones appear in the TCRdb table, and some are missing; sequencing was by immunoSEQ multiplex PCR. The repertoire holds about 190,000 clones, with more than 80% as singletons. Whole-study findings and limits: Most of the CMV-associated TCR beta chains (in a later analysis) appeared to be HLA-restricted.

The material sequenced was PBMCs. The chain carries TRBV10-3 and TRBJ2-7; D gene ambiguous. The receptor comes from a male donor in good health and CMV-seronegative. CDR3 sequence reads: CAISPRSTVSSYEQYF. The CDR3 DNA is TGTGCCATCAGTCCCCGGTCGACTGTAAGCTCCTACGAGCAGTACTTC.